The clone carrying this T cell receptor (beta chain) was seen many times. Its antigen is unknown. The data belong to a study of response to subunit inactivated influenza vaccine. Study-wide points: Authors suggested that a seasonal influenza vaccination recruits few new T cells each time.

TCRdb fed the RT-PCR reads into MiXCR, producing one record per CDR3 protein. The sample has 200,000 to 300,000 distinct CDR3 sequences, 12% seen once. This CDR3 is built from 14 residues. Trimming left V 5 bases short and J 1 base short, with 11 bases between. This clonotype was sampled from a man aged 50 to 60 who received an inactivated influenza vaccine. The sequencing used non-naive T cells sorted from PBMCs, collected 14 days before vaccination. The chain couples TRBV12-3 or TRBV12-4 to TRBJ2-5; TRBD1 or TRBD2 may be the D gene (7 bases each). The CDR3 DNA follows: TGTGCCAGCAGTCCAGGGGGGGGCCAAGAGACCCAGTACTTC. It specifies CASSPGGGQETQYF.